A single sample gave rise to the 24 T cell receptor beta chains below, sequenced in a study of blood T cell repertoires in COVID-19. The data were produced by immunoSEQ multiplex PCR, yet TCRdb's version contains in-frame clones alone and is incomplete. The sample holds around 170,000 clones; approximately 91% are singletons and the top ten take 0.45% to 0.65%. The sample consisted of peripheral blood. The receptors come from a man aged 50 to 59 with acute or convalescent COVID-19.

This clone was picked up one time. The chain is built from TRBV24-1 and TRBJ1-5; 11 bases agree with TRBD1. Per germline, CDR1 KGHDR and CDR2 SFDVKD. V lost 4 bases and J lost 6; bases outside the gene matches: 7. The CDR3 spans 16 residues. For the CDR3, the DNA is TGTGCCACCAGTGACGCCGGACAGGGGGCGATTCAGCCCCAGCATTTT. This sequence encodes CATSDAGQGAIQPQHF.

This clone has a count of ten or more. This rearrangement joins TRBV11-2 to TRBJ2-7; weak D call: TRBD1 (5 bases). Germline V gene lookup returns CDR1 SGHAT and CDR2 FQNNGV. CDR3 length: 13 amino acids. The germline V and J ends were trimmed by 6 bases and 4 bases, with 13 bases remaining between them. CDR3 sequence reads: CASSSIRGYEQYV. CDR3 in DNA: TGTGCCAGCAGTTCGATTAGGGGTTACGAGCAGTACGTC.

The gene calls are TRBV5-8 and TRBJ1-5, with 7 bases matching TRBD1. Germline V gene data show CDR1 as SGHTS and CDR2 as YDEGEE. The J segment lost 2 bases and the V segment lost 1 base, leaving 3 bases of the junction unmatched. This CDR3 is built from 15 residues. The CDR3 sequence is CASSLYRGGNQPQHF. The CDR3 nucleotides are TGTGCCAGCAGCTTGTACAGGGGAGGCAATCAGCCCCAGCATTTT.

J is TRBJ1-2 and V is TRBV7-9, with 8 nucleotides matching TRBD1. Trimming removed 4 bases from V and 4 bases from J; junction bases left unmatched: 8. The CDR3 sequence is 15 residues long. The germline V gene encodes CDR1 SEHNR and CDR2 FQNEAQ (reference sequence). As DNA, the CDR3 is TGTGCCAGCAGCTCTAGACAGGGGTTTAGCTATGGCTACACCTTC. It is translated as CASSSRQGFSYGYTF.

This sequence joins TRBV2 and TRBJ2-3; 11 bases align to TRBD2. The CDR3 covers 17 residues. The trim removed 6 bases at V and 6 bases at J, leaving 14 bases unmatched. Looked up from germline, CDR1 is SNHLY and CDR2 is FYNNEI. This CDR3 reads CASSYALAGGPLDTQYF. CDR3 nucleotide sequence: TGTGCCAGCAGCTACGCTTTAGCGGGAGGGCCATTGGATACGCAGTATTTT.

The chain joins TRBV12-3 or TRBV12-4 to TRBJ1-6, with D uncertain. The CDR3 has 13 amino acids. Trimming took off 6 bases at V and 8 bases at J, with 11 bases between the two ends. The CDR3: CASSYEVDSPLHF. The CDR3 bases are TGTGCCAGCAGCTATGAAGTGGATTCACCCCTCCACTTT.

The J gene is TRBJ1-2, the V gene TRBV6-6; TRBD1 matches at 8 bases. The V gene end was trimmed by 2 bases and the J gene end by 3 bases; junction bases not matched to a gene: 2. This CDR3 has 14 residues. Germline V CDR1 and CDR2: MNHNY, SVGAGI (reference sequence). CDR3 in DNA: TGTGCCAGCAGTTACGACAGGGGCGACTATGGCTACACCTTC. Protein: CASSYDRGDYGYTF.

The chain couples TRBV19 to TRBJ1-5; D perhaps matches TRBD1 (5 bases). The CDR3 spans 17 residues. Trimming cost V 4 bases and J 1 base, with 17 bases left between them. The V gene's germline CDR1 is LNHDA and CDR2 SQIVND (reference sequence). CDR3 sequence reads: CASSTGVKGMSNQPQHF. CDR3 DNA sequence: TGTGCCAGTAGTACCGGCGTAAAGGGGATGAGCAATCAGCCCCAGCATTTT.

This clone was seen a handful of times. The chain carries TRBV11-2 and TRBJ2-7; no firm D call. This CDR3 is 11 amino acids long. CDR1 and CDR2 from the germline V gene are SGHAT and FQNNGV. V was pared by 3 bases and J by 7 bases, with 7 bases between. The CDR3 is CASSFHKEQYF. The CDR3, as DNA: TGTGCCAGCAGCTTCCACAAAGAGCAGTACTTC. The variable domain in full, completed from reference TRBV11-2 and TRBJ2-7, reads EAGVAQSPRYKIIEKRQSVAFWCNPISGHATLYWYQQILGQGPKLLIQFQNNGVVDDSQLPKDRFSAERLKGVDSTLKIQPAKLEDSAVYLCASSFHKEQYFGPGTRLTVT.

This chain uses TRBV19 with TRBJ1-3; D is possibly TRBD1 (6 bases). The CDR3 consists of 15 residues. Trimming removed 6 bases from V and 1 base from J, with 13 bases in between. The germline V gene encodes CDR1 LNHDA and CDR2 SQIVND (reference sequence). The CDR3 DNA is TGTGCCAGTAGGCACAGGGCAACTTCTGGAAACACCATATATTTT. Protein: CASRHRATSGNTIYF.

The rearrangement uses TRBV15 and TRBJ2-3, with D possibly matching TRBD2 (5 bases). Trimming removed 0 bases from V and 9 bases from J, with 19 bases in between. Germline V gene lookup returns CDR1 LNHNV and CDR2 YYDKDF (reference sequence). The length of the CDR3 is 16 residues. The CDR3 DNA reads TGTGCCACCAGCAGAGATCGGGCAGCGGCCCCGGGGACGCAGTATTTT. Residues: CATSRDRAAAPGTQYF. The entire variable domain, with the rest obtained from reference TRBV15 and TRBJ2-3, is as follows: DAMVIQNPRYQVTQFGKPVTLSCSQTLNHNVMYWYQQKSSQAPKLLFHYYDKDFNNEADTPDNFQSRRPNTSFCFLDIRSPGLGDTAMYLCATSRDRAAAPGTQYFGPGTRLTVL.

The rearrangement joins TRBV24-1 to TRBJ2-4; 8 nucleotides align to TRBD1. The CDR3 is 12 amino acids. The J segment lost 5 bases and the V segment lost 9 bases, leaving 2 bases of the junction unmatched. Germline V gene lookup returns CDR1 KGHDR and CDR2 SFDVKD. CDR3 coding DNA: TGTGCCACCGGGGGACAGGAAAACATTCAGTACTTC. This translates into CATGGQENIQYF.

This chain links TRBV11-2 with TRBJ2-2, with D perhaps matching TRBD1 (5 bases). V was cut by 0 bases and J by 8 bases, with 13 bases left in between. The CDR3 is 15 residues long. The germline V gene has CDR1 SGHAT and CDR2 FQNNGV. CDR3 DNA sequence: TGTGCCAGCAGCTTAGATCGAAGGGGTATAGGGGAGCTGTTTTTT. Protein product: CASSLDRRGIGELFF.

This chain uses TRBV12-3 or TRBV12-4 with TRBJ1-4; unclear D gene. The V end was cut by 8 bases, the J end by 4 bases, with 5 bases between. CDR3 length equals 11 residues. CDR3 protein: CASGLNEKLFF. CDR3 coding DNA: TGTGCCAGCGGCCTTAATGAAAAACTGTTTTTT.

The CDR3 DNA reads TGTGCCAGCAGCCCACGCGCCGCGGAGGGTGCCGGGGAGCTGTTTTTT. This gives the protein CASSPRAAEGAGELFF. The chain recombines TRBV7-2 with TRBJ2-2; possibly TRBD2 for D (6 bases). Germline CDR1 SGHTA, CDR2 FQGNSA. The CDR3 covers 16 residues. V lost 5 bases, J lost 6 bases, and 19 bases lay in between.

CDR3 sequence reads: CASSQERAATNEKLFF. In DNA, the CDR3 is TGTGCCAGCAGCCAAGAGAGGGCGGCAACTAATGAAAAACTGTTTTTT. This sequence joins TRBV3-1 (or the pseudogene TRBV3-2) and TRBJ1-4; D gene unclear. CDR1 and CDR2 (germline): LGHDT, YNNKEL (reference sequence). This CDR3 has 16 amino acids. V lost 0 bases, J lost 0 bases, and 8 bases lay in between.

This rearrangement joins TRBV28 to TRBJ2-5; 12 bases agree with TRBD1. The germline CDR1 and CDR2 sequences are MDHEN and SYDVKM. V was pared by 6 bases and J by 4 bases, with 6 bases of the junction left unmatched. The length of the CDR3 is 15 residues. The CDR3 DNA follows: TGTGCCAGCAGATCCCGGGACAGGGGGCGAGAGACCCAGTACTTC. This encodes CASRSRDRGRETQYF.

The genes are TRBV24-1 and TRBJ2-1; 7 bases fit TRBD2. Germline values: CDR1 KGHDR, CDR2 SFDVKD. V shed 5 bases, J shed 3 bases, and the junction held 9 bases outside the gene matches. CDR3 length: 16 residues. CDR3 amino acids: CATSAYLAANYNEQFF. CDR3 bases: TGTGCCACCAGTGCGTACCTAGCGGCAAACTACAATGAGCAGTTCTTC.

This clone was detected only once. V gene TRBV28 combines with J gene TRBJ2-5, with TRBD2 matching 15 bases. The CDR3 contains 17 residues. CDR1 and CDR2 from the germline V gene are MDHEN and SYDVKM. V lost 5 bases, J lost 4 bases, and 8 bases stayed unmatched. The CDR3 protein is CASSPGLAGGPGETQYF. The CDR3 coding sequence is TGTGCCAGCAGTCCAGGACTAGCGGGAGGGCCGGGAGAGACCCAGTACTTC.

The chain combines TRBV7-2 with TRBJ2-2; D perhaps matches TRBD2 (5 bases). V was pared by 1 base and J by 9 bases, with 9 bases between. This CDR3 has 13 amino acids. The germline V gene has CDR1 SGHTA and CDR2 FQGNSA. This CDR3 is CASSLGGSRELFF. The CDR3 bases are TGTGCCAGCAGCTTAGGAGGGTCCCGGGAGCTGTTTTTT.

The V and J genes are TRBV28 and TRBJ1-2, with D possibly matching TRBD1 (6 bases). Trimming left V 6 bases short and J 6 bases short, with 11 bases between. This CDR3 comprises 12 residues. Germline CDR1 and CDR2: MDHEN and SYDVKM. CDR3 sequence reads: CASSVQGDGYTF. DNA for the CDR3: TGTGCCAGCAGCGTACAGGGAGATGGCTACACCTTC.

CDR3 in amino acids: CATSRGASGNNEQFF. The CDR3 DNA is TGTGCCACCAGCAGAGGGGCTAGCGGGAACAATGAGCAGTTCTTC. V gene TRBV15 combines with J gene TRBJ2-1, with TRBD2 matching 9 bases. The CDR3 loop spans 15 amino acids. In germline, CDR1 is LNHNV, CDR2 YYDKDF (reference sequence). Trimming cost V 1 base and J 5 bases; bases outside gene matches: 3.

J is TRBJ2-1 and V is TRBV7-6; no reliable D call. Germline values: CDR1 SGHVS, CDR2 FNYEAQ. The CDR3 is 13 amino acids. The V end lost 1 base, the J end lost 10 bases, and 11 bases lay between the germline ends. This chain's CDR3 is CASSLDLALEQFF. CDR3 in DNA: TGTGCCAGCAGCTTAGACTTAGCATTGGAGCAGTTCTTC.

This clone was detected once. The chain recombines TRBV6-5 with TRBJ1-1; D call uncertain. The CDR3 contains 13 residues. Between the trimmed V and J ends, which lost 7 bases and 0 bases, there was a span of 9 bases. The germline V gene has CDR1 MNHEY and CDR2 SVGAGI. The CDR3 DNA follows: TGTGCCAGCAATGCGGCCCTGAACACTGAAGCTTTCTTT. This codes for CASNAALNTEAFF.